Each of the 21 T cell receptor beta chains below was sequenced from the same sample in a study of T cell clones after liver transplantation. Using immunoSEQ multiplex PCR, the repertoire was profiled, and TCRdb retains in-frame clones only, with some absent. The data contain about 99,000 clones, around 80% of them singletons. The input for sequencing was CD4+ T cells from blood, taken roughly 50 months after liver transplant. The source of these receptors is a human patient who received a liver transplant. Part of the T cell pool may stem from the graft donor.

CDR3 DNA: TGTGCCAGCAGCCGGACAGGGGGAGGTCCTAATGAAAAACTGTTTTTT. It translates to CASSRTGGGPNEKLFF. V gene TRBV6-6 combines with J gene TRBJ1-4; 10 bases match TRBD1. The ends lost 6 bases at V and 3 bases at J; junction bases unmatched: 7. The CDR3 runs to 16 residues. From germline, CDR1 is MNHNY and CDR2 SVGAGI (reference sequence).

The chain is built from TRBV19 and TRBJ2-1, with TRBD2 identical over 14 bases. CDR1 is LNHDA, CDR2 SQIVND, per germline (reference sequence). This CDR3 is built from 14 residues. J gave up 15 bases and V 6 bases, and 10 bases lay outside the gene matches. In nucleotides, the CDR3 is TGTGCCAGTAGCCTGAAGGGACTAGCGGGAGTAGGGTTCTTC. Its protein product is CASSLKGLAGVGFF. The full variable domain, with the rest looked up from reference TRBV19 and TRBJ2-1, is DGGITQSPKYLFRKEGQNVTLSCEQNLNHDAMYWYRQDPGQGLRLIYYSQIVNDFQKGDIAEGYSVSREKKESFPLTVTSAQKNPTAFYLCASSLKGLAGVGFFGPGTRLTVL.

J is TRBJ1-1 and V is TRBV27, with unresolved D. Trimming removed 0 bases at V and 7 bases at J, with 15 bases between. The germline V gene encodes CDR1 MNHEY and CDR2 SMNVEV (reference sequence). The CDR3 contains 15 residues. CDR3 in amino acids: CASSLSYRVAGEAFF. The CDR3, as DNA: TGTGCCAGCAGTTTATCGTATAGGGTGGCAGGTGAAGCTTTCTTT.

This clone has a single count. V usage is TRBV27 and J usage is TRBJ2-1; maybe TRBD2 (5 bases). Germline V gene sequence: CDR1 MNHEY, CDR2 SMNVEV (reference sequence). The CDR3 totals 15 residues. Trimming pared 4 bases from V and 0 bases from J, leaving 10 bases between. CDR3 region: CASSSLGSSYNEQFF. In DNA, the CDR3 is TGTGCCAGCAGTTCACTGGGGAGCTCCTACAATGAGCAGTTCTTC.

This clone was counted a few times. The chain uses TRBV10-3 and TRBJ1-2; D is ambiguous. This CDR3 comprises 11 residues. V was pared by 7 bases and J by 8 bases, with 11 bases between. The V gene's germline CDR1 is ENHRY and CDR2 SYGVKD. The CDR3 protein is CAINSGRGYTF. The CDR3, as DNA: TGTGCCATCAATAGCGGTAGGGGCTACACCTTC.

The V and J genes are TRBV27 and TRBJ2-7; 9 nucleotides line up with TRBD1. J gave up 3 bases and V 10 bases, and 4 bases lay outside the gene matches. The germline gives CDR1 MNHEY, CDR2 SMNVEV (reference sequence). This CDR3 spans 12 amino acids. The CDR3 nucleotides read TGTGCCACCCGGGACAGGGACTACGAGCAGTACTTC. Its translation is CATRDRDYEQYF.

The genes are TRBV6-5 and TRBJ2-1; 11 bases map to TRBD1. Trimming at V came to 6 bases and at J to 10 bases, leaving 11 bases not matched to a gene. CDR3 length: 15 amino acids. Germline lookup yields CDR1 MNHEY and CDR2 SVGAGI. The CDR3 nucleotides read TGTGCCAGCAGCTCCAAGGGACAGGGGGTGGAGGAGCAGTTCTTC. It yields the protein CASSSKGQGVEEQFF.

This chain joins TRBV5-4 and TRBJ2-2; D possibly corresponds to TRBD2 (5 bases). The ends were cut back, 4 bases at V and 3 bases at J, with 16 bases in the middle. The CDR3 length is 16 residues. Germline-derived CDR1 and CDR2 are SGHNT and YYREEE (reference sequence). The CDR3 DNA is TGTGCCAGCAGCGCCGGACTGCTACAAGACACCGGGGAGCTGTTTTTT. Protein sequence: CASSAGLLQDTGELFF.

J is TRBJ1-5 and V is TRBV18, with 7 bases that match TRBD1. Looked up from germline, CDR1 is KGHSH and CDR2 is LQKENI. The CDR3 length is 14 residues. The trim removed 6 bases at V and 3 bases at J, leaving 5 bases unmatched. CDR3 sequence (DNA): TGTGCCAGCTCGACCGGGACAGACAATCAGCCCCAGCATTTT. Protein sequence: CASSTGTDNQPQHF.

The V gene is TRBV5-1, the J gene TRBJ2-7; possibly TRBD2 for D (5 bases). The CDR3 has 15 amino acids. Germline CDR1 SGHRS, CDR2 YFSETQ. V was shortened by 4 bases and J by 7 bases, with 21 bases between the two germline ends. This CDR3 is CASSSATRDSGEQYF. The CDR3 region has the DNA TGCGCCAGCAGCAGCGCTACTCGTGATTCGGGGGAGCAGTACTTC. The full variable domain, completed using reference TRBV5-1 and TRBJ2-7, is KAGVTQTPRYLIKTRGQQVTLSCSPISGHRSVSWYQQTPGQGLQFLFEYFSETQRNKGNFPGRFSGRQFSNSRSEMNVSTLELGDSALYLCASSSATRDSGEQYFGPGTRLTVT.

This chain joins TRBV30 and TRBJ1-4; 7 bases fit TRBD1. The CDR3 is 13 amino acids. Germline CDR1 reads GTSNPN; CDR2 reads SVGIG (reference sequence). With V trimmed by 0 bases and J by 8 bases, 3 bases remained unmatched. CDR3 bases: TGTGCCTGGAGTGTAGGGGGCGGCGAAAAACTGTTTTTT. The encoded protein is CAWSVGGGEKLFF.

The chain is built from TRBV5-1 and TRBJ2-7; D might be TRBD1 (6 bases). This CDR3 spans 17 amino acids. Germline V gives CDR1 SGHRS, CDR2 YFSETQ. Trimming cost V 0 bases and J 4 bases, with 20 bases left between them. As DNA, the CDR3 is TGCGCCAGCAGCTTGGGGTGGACAGTAAAGGATCCTTACGAGCAGTACTTC. Its translation is CASSLGWTVKDPYEQYF.

The chain couples TRBV25-1 to TRBJ2-3; 14 nucleotides line up with TRBD2. This CDR3 is 17 amino acids long. In germline, CDR1 is MGHDK, CDR2 SYGVNS. The ends lost 5 bases at V and 5 bases at J; junction bases unmatched: 9. The CDR3 coding sequence is TGTGCCAGCAGTTGGACTAGCGGGGGGCCCGGGATAGATACGCAGTATTTT. Amino acids: CASSWTSGGPGIDTQYF.

V gene TRBV19 combines with J gene TRBJ2-5; 8 bases are a match to TRBD1. This CDR3 contains 16 residues. The junction had 7 bases not matched to a gene; V was cut back by 2 bases and J by 2 bases. Per the germline V gene, CDR1 is LNHDA and CDR2 is SQIVND (reference sequence). The CDR3 sequence is CASSITVQGAQETQYF. The CDR3 DNA follows: TGTGCCAGTAGTATAACCGTGCAGGGGGCTCAAGAGACCCAGTACTTC.

V gene TRBV18 combines with J gene TRBJ1-5; 9 nucleotides line up with TRBD1. This CDR3 is built from 19 residues. V lost 3 bases to trimming and J lost 0 bases; unmatched junction nucleotides: 12. Germline V gene lookup returns CDR1 KGHSH and CDR2 LQKENI. The CDR3 nucleotides read TGTGCCAGCTCACCTAGCGAGGACAGGGGCGTACTTAGCAATCAGCCCCAGCATTTT. It codes for CASSPSEDRGVLSNQPQHF.

This clone turned up a few times. The chain links TRBV7-2 to TRBJ2-7, with D perhaps matching TRBD1 or TRBD2 (6 bases each). This CDR3 spans 13 amino acids. Trimming cost V 0 bases and J 7 bases, with 10 bases left between them. The V gene's germline CDR1 is SGHTA and CDR2 FQGNSA. The CDR3 DNA reads TGTGCCAGCAGCTTAGCGGGGGGCCCTGAGCAGTACTTC. It yields the protein CASSLAGGPEQYF.

V is TRBV15 and J is TRBJ1-1, with a weak D call TRBD1 (5 bases). Looked up from germline, CDR1 is LNHNV and CDR2 is YYDKDF (reference sequence). The CDR3 spans 15 residues. V dropped 2 bases and J dropped 1 base, with 11 bases sitting between them. CDR3 sequence reads: CATSRLIQGNTEAFF. CDR3 nucleotides: TGTGCCACCAGCAGACTAATTCAGGGGAACACTGAAGCTTTCTTT.

The chain employs TRBV5-4 and TRBJ2-2; 10 bases match TRBD2. This CDR3 is 16 amino acids long. From germline, CDR1 is SGHNT and CDR2 YYREEE (reference sequence). V trimming: 4 bases; J trimming: 6 bases; junction bases outside the gene matches: 9. The CDR3 is CASSPRSGGFPGELFF. DNA for the CDR3: TGTGCCAGCAGCCCCCGTAGCGGGGGGTTCCCCGGGGAGCTGTTTTTT. Drawing the rest from reference TRBV5-4 and TRBJ2-2, the complete variable domain is ETGVTQSPTHLIKTRGQQVTLRCSSQSGHNTVSWYQQALGQGPQFIFQYYREEENGRGNFPPRFSGLQFPNYSSELNVNALELDDSALYLCASSPRSGGFPGELFFGEGSRLTVL.

The V and J genes are TRBV28 and TRBJ1-3; no clear D. There are 15 residues in the CDR3. CDR1 is MDHEN and CDR2 is SYDVKM in the germline V gene. Trimming removed 3 bases from V and 0 bases from J, with 9 bases in between. CDR3 sequence reads: CASSFWINSGNTIYF. In DNA, the CDR3 is TGTGCCAGCAGTTTTTGGATTAACTCTGGAAACACCATATATTTT.

V and J are TRBV7-8 and TRBJ2-6; 7 bases align to TRBD1. The CDR3 has 17 amino acids. Germline loops: CDR1 SGHVS, CDR2 FQNEAQ. V lost 6 bases and J lost 0; bases outside the gene matches: 8. The CDR3 DNA sequence: TGTGCCAGCAGTACCGGGACAGCCGTCTCTGGGGCCAACGTCCTGACTTTC. Its translation is CASSTGTAVSGANVLTF.

The chain is built from TRBV4-3 and TRBJ2-4, with D possibly being TRBD1 (6 bases). Germline CDR1 is LGHNA and CDR2 is YSLEER. Between the trimmed V and J ends, which lost 2 bases and 8 bases, there was a span of 22 bases. CDR3 size: 17 residues. Written as DNA, the CDR3 is TGCGCCAGCAGCCAATATTCTAACGGGCAGGGGCGAGACATTCAGTACTTC. Protein: CASSQYSNGQGRDIQYF.